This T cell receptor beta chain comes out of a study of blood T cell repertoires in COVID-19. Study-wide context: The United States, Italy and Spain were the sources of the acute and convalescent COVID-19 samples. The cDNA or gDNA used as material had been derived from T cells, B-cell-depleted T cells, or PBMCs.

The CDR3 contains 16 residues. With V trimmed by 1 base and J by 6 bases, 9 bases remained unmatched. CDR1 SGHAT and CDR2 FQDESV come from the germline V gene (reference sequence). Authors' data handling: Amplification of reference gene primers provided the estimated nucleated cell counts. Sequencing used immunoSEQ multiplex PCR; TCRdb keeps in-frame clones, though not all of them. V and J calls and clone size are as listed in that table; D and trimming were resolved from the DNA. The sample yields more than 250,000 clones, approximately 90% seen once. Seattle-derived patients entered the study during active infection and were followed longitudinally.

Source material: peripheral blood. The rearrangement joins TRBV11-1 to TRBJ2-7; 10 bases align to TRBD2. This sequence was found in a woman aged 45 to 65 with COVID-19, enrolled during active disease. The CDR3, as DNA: TGTGCCAGCAGCTTAGGTCTAGCGGGAGTTTTCTCCGAGCAGTACTTC. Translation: CASSLGLAGVFSEQYF.